These 32 T cell receptor beta chains came from one sample sequenced in a study of blood T cell repertoires in COVID-19. Using immunoSEQ multiplex PCR, the repertoire was profiled, and TCRdb retains in-frame clones only, with some absent. This sample has 150,000 or so clones, with roughly 80% found just once. Sequencing was performed on PBMCs or T cells enriched from blood (not recorded which). Every receptor here comes from a man aged 50-59 years who had recovered from COVID-19.

V and J are TRBV4-3 and TRBJ1-1; no clear D gene. The V gene's germline CDR1 is LGHNA and CDR2 YSLEER. Trimming removed 4 bases at V and 1 base at J, with 10 bases between. There are 14 residues in the CDR3. CDR3 residues: CASSRNGGNTEAFF. The CDR3 nucleotides are TGCGCCAGCAGCCGCAACGGTGGGAACACTGAAGCTTTCTTT.

This chain uses TRBV18 with TRBJ1-5; 7 bases agree with TRBD1. The length of the CDR3 is 14 residues. V shed 3 bases and J 5 bases; nucleotides not matched to a gene: 4. From germline, CDR1 is KGHSH and CDR2 LQKENI. CDR3 in DNA: TGTGCCAGCTCACCGGGGACAGATTATCAGCCCCAGCATTTT. Residues: CASSPGTDYQPQHF.

J is TRBJ1-2 and V is TRBV11-1; D possibly corresponds to TRBD1 (5 bases). CDR3 length equals 13 residues. CDR1 and CDR2 from the germline V gene are SGHAT and FQDESV (reference sequence). Trimming removed 5 bases from V and 4 bases from J, with 11 bases in between. In DNA form, the CDR3 reads TGTGCCAGCAGCCCGACAGAAGCCTATGGCTACACCTTC. Protein product: CASSPTEAYGYTF.

This chain links TRBV29-1 with TRBJ1-2; the D gene is possibly TRBD1 (6 bases). V was pared by 3 bases and J by 5 bases, with 16 bases between. CDR1 and CDR2 (germline): SQVTM, ANQGSEA. This CDR3 has 14 residues. The CDR3 nucleotides are TGCAGCGTTGATAGACAGGCTGTTACTTATGGCTACACCTTC. Translation: CSVDRQAVTYGYTF.

V usage is TRBV7-2 and J usage is TRBJ1-2, with 7 bases that match TRBD1. The J segment lost 4 bases and the V segment lost 1 base, leaving 6 bases of the junction unmatched. This CDR3 spans 15 amino acids. CDR1 and CDR2 from the germline V gene are SGHTA and FQGNSA. CDR3 DNA sequence: TGTGCCAGCAGCTTAGTAACAGGGGTGGTCTATGGCTACACCTTC. Translation: CASSLVTGVVYGYTF.

The chain uses TRBV30 and TRBJ1-5; the D is unclear. Germline values: CDR1 GTSNPN, CDR2 SVGIG (reference sequence). The V end was cut by 1 base, the J end by 5 bases, with 12 bases between. This CDR3 is 14 amino acids long. The CDR3 DNA sequence: TGTGCCTGGAGTGCCCGGAACGGGGATCAGCCCCAGCATTTT. Translated, it gives CAWSARNGDQPQHF.

V usage is TRBV7-9 and J usage is TRBJ1-2; 7 bases match TRBD1. Losses at the gene ends were 3 bases for V and 5 bases for J; bases not matched to a gene: 6. This CDR3 spans 14 amino acids. CDR1 SEHNR and CDR2 FQNEAQ come from the germline V gene (reference sequence). This CDR3 is CASSFYTGDYGYTF. CDR3 nucleotide sequence: TGTGCCAGCAGCTTCTACACAGGGGATTATGGCTACACCTTC.

The chain joins TRBV27 to TRBJ1-4, with D possibly matching TRBD1 (6 bases). V gave up 3 bases and J gave up 5 bases, with 13 bases separating them. There are 15 residues in the CDR3. The germline CDR1 and CDR2 sequences are MNHEY and SMNVEV (reference sequence). CDR3 sequence reads: CASSFGQGPNEKLFF. The CDR3 coding sequence is TGTGCCAGCAGTTTTGGTCAGGGGCCGAATGAAAAACTGTTTTTT. The full variable domain, completed using reference TRBV27 and TRBJ1-4, is EAQVTQNPRYLITVTGKKLTVTCSQNMNHEYMSWYRQDPGLGLRQIYYSMNVEVTDKGDVPEGYKVSRKEKRNFPLILESPSPNQTSLYFCASSFGQGPNEKLFFGSGTQLSVL.

The chain carries TRBV6-2 or TRBV6-3 and TRBJ1-2; D not certain. Germline CDR1 reads MNHEY; CDR2 reads SVGEGT. The CDR3 runs to 12 residues. The V end lost 3 bases, the J end lost 5 bases, and 7 bases lay between the germline ends. The chain's CDR3 is CASSYGPYGYTF. For the CDR3, the DNA is TGTGCCAGCAGTTATGGGCCTTATGGCTACACCTTC.

This clone came up once. This sequence joins TRBV5-6 and TRBJ1-2; 7 bases align to TRBD1. Trimming took 5 bases from V and 5 from J; bases not matched to a gene: 9. Germline V CDR1 and CDR2: SGHDT, YYEEEE. CDR3 length equals 14 residues. DNA of the CDR3: TGTGCCAGCAGACAATACAGGGGACAGTATGGCTACACCTTC. It yields the protein CASRQYRGQYGYTF.

This clone was detected only once. V usage is TRBV7-2 and J usage is TRBJ2-7; 9 bases align to TRBD2. Trimming removed 5 bases from V and 2 bases from J; junction bases left unmatched: 7. The germline V gene has CDR1 SGHTA and CDR2 FQGNSA. This CDR3 contains 15 residues. The CDR3 bases are TGTGCCAGCAGCCAATCTAGCGGGGCCGCCTACGAGCAGTACTTC. It encodes CASSQSSGAAYEQYF. Full variable domain (outside the CDR3, taken from reference TRBV7-2 and TRBJ2-7): GAGVSQSPSNKVTEKGKDVELRCDPISGHTALYWYRQSLGQGLEFLIYFQGNSAPDKSGLPSDRFSAERTGGSVSTLTIQRTQQEDSAVYLCASSQSSGAAYEQYFGPGTRLTVT.

The genes are TRBV14 and TRBJ1-3; no definite D call. The CDR3 consists of 16 residues. V dropped 2 bases and J dropped 2 bases, with 13 bases sitting between them. Germline CDR1 and CDR2: SGHDN and FVKESK. CDR3 DNA: TGTGCCAGCAGCCAACGTACGGTTAGCGCTGGAAACACCATATATTTT. Its translation: CASSQRTVSAGNTIYF.

This sequence joins TRBV5-1 and TRBJ1-2, with D perhaps TRBD1 (5 bases). V lost 0 bases to trimming and J lost 7 bases, with 13 bases between them. CDR1 and CDR2 from the germline V gene are SGHRS and YFSETQ. The CDR3 covers 14 residues. The DNA of the CDR3 is TGCGCCAGCAGCTTGGCAAGGGGATGGAGTGGCTACACCTTC. Translated, it gives CASSLARGWSGYTF.

The chain combines TRBV3-1 (or the pseudogene TRBV3-2) with TRBJ1-6; 7 positions agree with TRBD1. The CDR3 loop spans 12 amino acids. The V gene's germline CDR1 is LGHDT and CDR2 YNNKEL (reference sequence). The V and J ends lost 3 bases and 11 bases, in that order; junction bases with no gene match: 1. CDR3 bases: TGTGCCAGCAGCCATGACAGGGCACCCCTCCACTTT. This gives the protein CASSHDRAPLHF.

V is TRBV6-5 and J is TRBJ1-6; TRBD1 matches 7 bases. The germline V gene encodes CDR1 MNHEY and CDR2 SVGAGI. CDR3 length: 16 residues. J was trimmed by 0 bases and V by 4 bases; bases with no gene match: 3. Here the CDR3 reads CASSWQGVSYNSPLHF. In nucleotides, the CDR3 is TGTGCCAGCAGTTGGCAGGGGGTCTCCTATAATTCACCCCTCCACTTT.

This chain joins TRBV25-1 and TRBJ1-1; 7 positions match TRBD1. The J segment lost 1 base and the V segment lost 6 bases, leaving 5 bases of the junction unmatched. The CDR3 loop spans 14 amino acids. CDR1 is MGHDK and CDR2 is SYGVNS in the germline V gene. The CDR3 loop is CASSRGTANTEAFF. CDR3 sequence (DNA): TGTGCCAGCAGCCGAGGGACAGCGAACACTGAAGCTTTCTTT.

The chain couples TRBV4-3 to TRBJ2-5; 9 bases fit TRBD2. Germline CDR1 is LGHNA and CDR2 is YSLEER. After removal of 1 base from V and 5 bases from J, the junction contained 8 bases not matched to a gene. This CDR3 has 16 amino acids. The CDR3 is CASSQGAGGLWETQYF. The CDR3 DNA reads TGCGCCAGCAGCCAAGGGGCGGGGGGGCTGTGGGAGACCCAGTACTTC.

The chain carries TRBV9 and TRBJ1-3; D is uncertain. Trimming left V 0 bases short and J 4 bases short, with 11 bases between. This CDR3 is built from 15 residues. The germline V gene encodes CDR1 SGDLS and CDR2 YYNGEE. The CDR3 coding sequence is TGTGCCAGCAGCGTAGACCAGGTCTCGGGAAACACCATATATTTT. Amino acids: CASSVDQVSGNTIYF.

The V call is TRBV5-8, the J call TRBJ2-1; 11 bases match TRBD2. Trimming took 1 base from V and 6 from J; bases not matched to a gene: 9. The CDR3 consists of 17 residues. Per the germline V gene, CDR1 is SGHTS and CDR2 is YDEGEE. The CDR3 nucleotides are TGTGCCAGCAGCTTGTATTCGGTTAGCGGGGGGGGCAATGAGCAGTTCTTC. It specifies CASSLYSVSGGGNEQFF.

The chain carries TRBV5-4 and TRBJ1-2; 12 nucleotides match TRBD1. CDR1 is SGHNT and CDR2 is YYREEE in the germline V gene (reference sequence). The V segment lost 0 bases and the J segment 3 bases; nucleotides outside the gene matches: 3. This CDR3 contains 16 residues. This chain's CDR3 is CASSLGGQGAHYGYTF. The DNA of the CDR3 is TGTGCCAGCAGCTTGGGGGGACAGGGGGCCCACTATGGCTACACCTTC.

This clone was seen just once. This chain joins TRBV20-1 and TRBJ1-5; D is unclear. Germline V gene data show CDR1 as DFQATT and CDR2 as SNEGSKA (reference sequence). V lost 3 bases and J lost 1, with 10 bases in between. This CDR3 comprises 14 residues. CDR3 amino acids: CSASTGMSNQPQHF. The CDR3 DNA reads TGCAGTGCTAGTACCGGGATGAGCAATCAGCCCCAGCATTTT.

This clone was observed once. The gene calls are TRBV28 and TRBJ2-3, with D maybe TRBD2 (6 bases). Deletions cut 5 bases from V and 2 bases from J, with 17 bases between. CDR1 is MDHEN, CDR2 SYDVKM, per germline. The CDR3 spans 16 residues. The CDR3, as DNA: TGTGCCAGCAGTATCCCGGGACTCGGAATCACAGATACGCAGTATTTT. This codes for CASSIPGLGITDTQYF.

V is TRBV2 and J is TRBJ1-3, with D hard to call. The CDR3 is 17 amino acids. Germline values: CDR1 SNHLY, CDR2 FYNNEI. Trimming stripped 2 bases from V and 0 bases from J, with 14 bases between. In DNA form, the CDR3 reads TGTGCCAGCAGTGAACAGGCCGCTGGTAACTCTGGAAACACCATATATTTT. Amino acid sequence: CASSEQAAGNSGNTIYF.

This clone was detected once. This chain uses TRBV19 with TRBJ1-2; 7 bases are shared with TRBD1. Germline V gene data show CDR1 as LNHDA and CDR2 as SQIVND (reference sequence). The CDR3 spans 14 residues. After removal of 4 bases from V and 1 base from J, the junction contained 3 bases not matched to a gene. This chain's CDR3 is CASSRGGSNYGYTF. CDR3 sequence (DNA): TGTGCCAGTAGTAGAGGGGGCAGTAACTATGGCTACACCTTC.

The chain is built from TRBV27 and TRBJ1-6; the match to TRBD1 covers 11 bases. The CDR3 is 15 amino acids. J was trimmed by 9 bases and V by 6 bases; bases with no gene match: 7. Germline V CDR1 and CDR2: MNHEY, SMNVEV (reference sequence). The CDR3 here is CASRPRGTGGSPLHF. In DNA form, the CDR3 reads TGTGCCAGCAGACCCCGCGGGACAGGGGGTTCACCCCTCCACTTT.

The chain joins TRBV25-1 to TRBJ2-2; weak D call: TRBD2 (5 bases). V dropped 6 bases and J dropped 5 bases, with 13 bases sitting between them. Germline lookup yields CDR1 MGHDK and CDR2 SYGVNS. The CDR3 extends over 14 amino acids. The CDR3, as DNA: TGTGCCAGCAGCGCCGGGATGGGAACCGGGGAGCTGTTTTTT. Protein: CASSAGMGTGELFF.

CDR3 sequence (DNA): TGCGCCAGCAGTCAAAATGCGAACACCGGGGAGCTGTTTTTT. Protein sequence: CASSQNANTGELFF. The chain recombines TRBV10-1 with TRBJ2-2; D remains ambiguous. V lost 5 bases and J 0 bases, leaving 7 bases between the germline ends. The CDR3 covers 14 residues. Germline CDR1 reads WNHNN; CDR2 reads SYGVQD (reference sequence).

The chain joins TRBV7-9 to TRBJ2-3; 10 bases match TRBD1. The CDR3 totals 15 residues. Germline V lookup: CDR1 SEHNR, CDR2 FQNEAQ (reference sequence). The trim removed 4 bases at V and 3 bases at J, leaving 4 bases unmatched. This chain's CDR3 is CASSSRQGATDTQYF. The CDR3, as DNA: TGTGCCAGCAGCTCGAGACAGGGGGCGACAGATACGCAGTATTTT.

The chain links TRBV24-1 to TRBJ2-1; possibly TRBD2 for D (5 bases). The V end was cut by 0 bases, the J end by 9 bases, with 14 bases between. The germline CDR1 and CDR2 sequences are KGHDR and SFDVKD. CDR3 length equals 15 residues. The CDR3 bases are TGTGCCACCAGTGATTTGCCACTAGGCTGGTCTGAGCAGTTCTTC. This sequence encodes CATSDLPLGWSEQFF.

The gene calls are TRBV6-5 and TRBJ1-5, with D possibly matching TRBD1 (5 bases). CDR1 and CDR2 from the germline V gene are MNHEY and SVGAGI. CDR3 length: 15 residues. V shed 4 bases and J shed 2 bases, with 12 bases lying between them. In DNA form, the CDR3 reads TGTGCCAGCAGTTTGGGGCCGGTGGGCAATCAGCCCCAGCATTTT. Translated, it gives CASSLGPVGNQPQHF.

DNA for the CDR3: TGCGCCAGCAGCCAAGATAAGGGGTCAGGGTGGGGTGCGCACGAGCAGTACTTC. Translation: CASSQDKGSGWGAHEQYF. The chain combines TRBV4-1 with TRBJ2-7; D may be TRBD1 (5 bases). The CDR3 sequence is 18 residues long. V was trimmed by 0 bases and J by 5 bases, leaving 23 bases between them. The germline gives CDR1 MGHRA, CDR2 YSYEKL.

This clone has a single count. J is TRBJ1-5 and V is TRBV11-2, with a tentative D call TRBD1 (6 bases). Germline CDR1 and CDR2: SGHAT and FQNNGV. The CDR3 spans 15 residues. Between the trimmed V and J ends, which lost 5 bases and 4 bases, there was a span of 15 bases. In DNA, the CDR3 is TGTGCCAGCAGCAAAGCCTCGGACAGTAATCAGCCCCAGCATTTT. Its translation: CASSKASDSNQPQHF.